This T cell receptor beta chain was observed in a study of PD-L1 blockade in urothelial cancer. Study-wide context: Researchers looked at the blood 3 weeks (second dose) and 6 weeks after treatment began.

Disease in patients was locally advanced or metastatic urothelial carcinoma. Some clones are missing from TCRdb's copy, which holds only in-frame ones; the method was immunoSEQ multiplex PCR. The sample holds about 84,000 clones, roughly 82% seen once. The CDR3 is 16 amino acids. The ends were cut back, 4 bases at V and 2 bases at J, with 18 bases in the middle. CDR1 and CDR2 from the germline V gene are SEHNR and FQNEAQ (reference sequence). This specimen was PBMCs, taken around atezolizumab (anti-PD-L1) treatment. This chain connects TRBV7-9 to TRBJ2-7, with a possible D match to TRBD1 (6 bases). The receptor was isolated from a man in his sixties or seventies with urothelial cancer. The CDR3 protein is CASSSTWGPATYEQYF. The CDR3 DNA sequence: TGTGCCAGCAGCTCCACCTGGGGGCCGGCGACCTACGAGCAGTACTTC.